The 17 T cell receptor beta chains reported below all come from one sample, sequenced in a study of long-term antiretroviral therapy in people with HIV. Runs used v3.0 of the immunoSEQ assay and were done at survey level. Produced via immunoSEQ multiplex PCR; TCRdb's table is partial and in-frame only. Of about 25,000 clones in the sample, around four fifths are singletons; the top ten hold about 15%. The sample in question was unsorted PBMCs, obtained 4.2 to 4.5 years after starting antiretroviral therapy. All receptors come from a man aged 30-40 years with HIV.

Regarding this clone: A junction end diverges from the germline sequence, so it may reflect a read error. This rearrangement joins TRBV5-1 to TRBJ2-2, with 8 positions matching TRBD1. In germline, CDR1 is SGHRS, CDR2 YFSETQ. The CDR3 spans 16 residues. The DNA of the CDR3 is TGCGCCAGCAGCTTCGGGACAGGCACTAACACCGGAGAGCTGTTTTTT. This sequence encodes CASSFGTGTNTGELFF. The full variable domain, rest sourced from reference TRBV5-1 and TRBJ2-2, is KAGVTQTPRYLIKTRGQQVTLSCSPISGHRSVSWYQQTPGQGLQFLFEYFSETQRNKGNFPGRFSGRQFSNSRSEMNVSTLELGDSALYLCASSFGTGTNTGELFFGEGSRLTVL.

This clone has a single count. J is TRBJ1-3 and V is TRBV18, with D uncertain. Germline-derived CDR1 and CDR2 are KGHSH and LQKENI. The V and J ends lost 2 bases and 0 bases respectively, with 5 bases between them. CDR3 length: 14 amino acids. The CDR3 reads CASSPESSGNTIYF. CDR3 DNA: TGTGCCAGCTCACCAGAGAGCTCTGGAAACACCATATATTTT.

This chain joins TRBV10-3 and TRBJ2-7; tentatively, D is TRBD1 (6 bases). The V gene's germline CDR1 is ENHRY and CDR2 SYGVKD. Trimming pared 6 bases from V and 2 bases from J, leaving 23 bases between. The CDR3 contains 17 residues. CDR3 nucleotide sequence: TGTGCCATCAGGAGGGGGTACGGGACACCCTTAACCTACGAGCAGTACTTC. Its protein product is CAIRRGYGTPLTYEQYF.

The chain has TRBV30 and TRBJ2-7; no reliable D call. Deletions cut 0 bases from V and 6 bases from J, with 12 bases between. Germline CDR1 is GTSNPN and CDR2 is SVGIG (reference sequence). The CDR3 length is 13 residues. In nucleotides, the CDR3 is TGTGCCTGGAGTGTGACCCTATTGGGCGAGCAGTACTTC. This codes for CAWSVTLLGEQYF. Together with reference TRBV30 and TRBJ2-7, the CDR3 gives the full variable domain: SQTIHQWPATLVQPVGSPLSLECTVEGTSNPNLYWYRQAAGRGLQLLFYSVGIGQISSEVPQNLSASRPQDRQFILSSKKLLLSDSGFYLCAWSVTLLGEQYFGPGTRLTVT.

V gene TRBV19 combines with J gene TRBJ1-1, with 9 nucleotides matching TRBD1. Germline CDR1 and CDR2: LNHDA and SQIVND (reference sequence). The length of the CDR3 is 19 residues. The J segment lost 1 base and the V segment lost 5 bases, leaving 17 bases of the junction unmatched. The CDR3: CASSFYTGQGREANTEAFF. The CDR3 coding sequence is TGTGCCAGTAGTTTCTATACGGGACAGGGACGGGAGGCGAACACTGAAGCTTTCTTT.

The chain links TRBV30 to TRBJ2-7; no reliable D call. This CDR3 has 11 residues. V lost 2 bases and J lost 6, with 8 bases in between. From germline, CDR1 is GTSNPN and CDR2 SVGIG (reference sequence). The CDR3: CAWSRVLEQYF. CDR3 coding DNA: TGTGCCTGGAGTCGGGTTCTCGAGCAGTACTTC.

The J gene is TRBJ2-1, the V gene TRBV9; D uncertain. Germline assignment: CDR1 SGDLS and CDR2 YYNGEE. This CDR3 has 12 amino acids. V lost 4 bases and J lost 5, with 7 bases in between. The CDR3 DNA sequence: TGTGCCAGCAGCCAAGTCGACAATGAGCAGTTCTTC. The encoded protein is CASSQVDNEQFF.

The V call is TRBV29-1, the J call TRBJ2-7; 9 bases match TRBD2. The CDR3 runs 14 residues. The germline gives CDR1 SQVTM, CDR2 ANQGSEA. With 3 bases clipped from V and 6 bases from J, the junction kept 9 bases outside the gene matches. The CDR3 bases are TGCAGCGTTGACCCCGGGCTAGCGGGACGCGAGCAGTACTTC. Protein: CSVDPGLAGREQYF.

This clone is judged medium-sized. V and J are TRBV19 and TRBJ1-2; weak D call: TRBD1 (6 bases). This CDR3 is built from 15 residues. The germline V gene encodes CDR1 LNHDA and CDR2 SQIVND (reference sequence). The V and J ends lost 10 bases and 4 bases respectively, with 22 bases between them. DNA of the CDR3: TGTGCCACCAGCCTCCTAGGCGGGGGGCTCTATGGCTACACCTTC. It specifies CATSLLGGGLYGYTF.

The CDR3 protein is CASSYSNSGGYTF. The CDR3 DNA reads as TGTGCCAGCAGTTACTCCAATTCGGGTGGCTACACCTTC. V and J are TRBV6-5 and TRBJ1-2, with D unresolved. Trimming left V 0 bases short and J 7 bases short, with 9 bases between. CDR1 is MNHEY, CDR2 SVGAGI, per germline. This CDR3 has 13 amino acids.

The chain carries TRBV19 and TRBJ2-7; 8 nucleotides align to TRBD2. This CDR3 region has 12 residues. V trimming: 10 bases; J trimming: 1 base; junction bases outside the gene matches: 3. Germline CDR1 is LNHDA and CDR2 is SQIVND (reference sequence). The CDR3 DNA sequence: TGTGCCACCGCGGGGGGATCCTACGAGCAGTACTTC. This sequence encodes CATAGGSYEQYF. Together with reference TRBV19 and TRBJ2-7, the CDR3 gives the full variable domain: DGGITQSPKYLFRKEGQNVTLSCEQNLNHDAMYWYRQDPGQGLRLIYYSQIVNDFQKGDIAEGYSVSREKKESFPLTVTSAQKNPTAFYLCATAGGSYEQYFGPGTRLTVT.

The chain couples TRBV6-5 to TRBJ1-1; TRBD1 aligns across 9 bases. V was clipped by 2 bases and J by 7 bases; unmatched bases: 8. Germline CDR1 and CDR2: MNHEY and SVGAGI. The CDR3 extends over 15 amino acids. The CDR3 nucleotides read TGTGCCAGCAGTTACACGTCGGACAGGGGATTTGAAGCTTTCTTT. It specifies CASSYTSDRGFEAFF.

The CDR3 nucleotides are TGTGCCAGCAGCCCTGACAGGGGAAGAGATACGCAGTATTTT. This codes for CASSPDRGRDTQYF. The chain has TRBV7-2 and TRBJ2-3; 8 bases match TRBD1. V trimming: 5 bases; J trimming: 5 bases; junction bases outside the gene matches: 6. This CDR3 has 14 amino acids. Germline V gene lookup returns CDR1 SGHTA and CDR2 FQGNSA.

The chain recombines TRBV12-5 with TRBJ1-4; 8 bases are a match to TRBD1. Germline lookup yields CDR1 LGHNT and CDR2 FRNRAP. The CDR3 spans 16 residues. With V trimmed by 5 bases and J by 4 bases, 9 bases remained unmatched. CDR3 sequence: CASGRGTGTYNEKLFF. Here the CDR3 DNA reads TGTGCTAGTGGTCGAGGGACAGGAACTTATAATGAAAAACTGTTTTTT.

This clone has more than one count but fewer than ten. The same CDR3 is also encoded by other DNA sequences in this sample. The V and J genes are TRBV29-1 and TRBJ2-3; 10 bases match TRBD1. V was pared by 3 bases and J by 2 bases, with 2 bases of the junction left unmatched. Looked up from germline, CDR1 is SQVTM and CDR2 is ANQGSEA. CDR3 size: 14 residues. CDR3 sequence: CSVEGQGYTDTQYF. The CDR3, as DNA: TGCAGCGTTGAGGGACAGGGGTACACAGATACGCAGTATTTT.

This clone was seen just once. The CDR3 nucleotides are TGCAGCGTTGTTAGCGGAAACTACTACGAGCAGTACTTC. It is translated as CSVVSGNYYEQYF. The V and J genes are TRBV29-1 and TRBJ2-7, with D perhaps TRBD2 (6 bases). The CDR3 has 13 residues. The V end was cut by 4 bases, the J end by 3 bases, with 13 bases between. Germline loops: CDR1 SQVTM, CDR2 ANQGSEA.

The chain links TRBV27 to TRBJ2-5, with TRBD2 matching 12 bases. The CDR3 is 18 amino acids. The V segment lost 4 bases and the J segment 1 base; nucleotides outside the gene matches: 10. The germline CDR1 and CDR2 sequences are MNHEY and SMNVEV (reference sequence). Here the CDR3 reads CASSSGLAGLSFQETQYF. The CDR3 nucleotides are TGTGCCAGCAGTTCCGGACTAGCGGGACTTTCCTTCCAAGAGACCCAGTACTTC.